These 24 T cell receptor beta chains were sequenced from one sample in a study of OX40 agonist ivuxolimab in advanced cancers. TCRdb's copy holds only in-frame clones and misses some; the assay was immunoSEQ multiplex PCR. Seen here are some 110,000 clones, 93% observed once, and the top ten hold over 0.15%. Material: CD4+ or CD8+ T cells sorted from blood, obtained in a trial of the OX40 agonist ivuxolimab. The receptors originated from an adult with an advanced solid tumor such as melanoma, head and neck, liver or kidney cancer.

Here the CDR3 DNA reads TGTGCCAGCAGGATAACCAGGGGCTACGAGCAGTACTTC. This codes for CASRITRGYEQYF. This rearrangement joins TRBV6-5 to TRBJ2-7; possible D gene TRBD1, 6 bases. CDR1 MNHEY and CDR2 SVGAGI come from the germline V gene. The CDR3 is 13 residues long. V lost 6 bases to trimming and J lost 3 bases, with 12 bases between them.

As concerns this clone: An end of the junction does not agree with germline; a read error may underlie this. The chain is built from TRBV5-5 and TRBJ1-2; 7 bases match TRBD1. This CDR3 has 17 residues. CDR1 and CDR2 (germline): SGHKS, YYEKEE (reference sequence). CDR3 coding DNA: TGTGCCAGCACCTTGCAACTGACAGGGACGAGTAACTATGGCTACACCTTC. It is translated as CASTLQLTGTSNYGYTF.

This chain joins TRBV30 and TRBJ2-7; D might be TRBD1 or TRBD2, each matching 5 bases. CDR1 and CDR2 (germline): GTSNPN, SVGIG (reference sequence). With 2 bases removed from V and 5 bases from J, the gap between germline ends came to 16 bases. The CDR3 runs 14 residues. The CDR3 coding sequence is TGTGCCTGGAGTCGCCGGGACGGCAGGGACGAGCAGTACTTC. Protein: CAWSRRDGRDEQYF.

The chain joins TRBV7-9 to TRBJ2-7, with 7 bases that match TRBD2. Germline values: CDR1 SEHNR, CDR2 FQNEAQ (reference sequence). This CDR3 spans 14 amino acids. V dropped 7 bases and J dropped 2; count of bases not matched to a gene: 8. The DNA of the CDR3 is TGTGCCAGCACCCCCAGGGAGGGAACCTACGAGCAGTACTTC. It is translated as CASTPREGTYEQYF.

The rearrangement uses TRBV19 and TRBJ2-1; perhaps D is TRBD1 or TRBD2 (7 bases each). CDR1 LNHDA and CDR2 SQIVND come from the germline V gene (reference sequence). V was cut by 10 bases and J by 4 bases, with 20 bases left in between. The CDR3 has 15 amino acids. The CDR3 region has the DNA TGTGCCACCACCTCAGGGGGGGCAATATACAATGAGCAGTTCTTC. The encoded protein is CATTSGGAIYNEQFF.

The genes are TRBV18 and TRBJ2-5; 7 nucleotides line up with TRBD1. Unmatched junction bases numbered 2, after V lost 3 bases and J lost 1 base. The CDR3 runs to 14 residues. CDR1 is KGHSH and CDR2 is LQKENI in the germline V gene. CDR3 coding DNA: TGTGCCAGCTCACCGACAGGGCGCCAAGAGACCCAGTACTTC. It specifies CASSPTGRQETQYF.

The CDR3: CASGSGTPYGYTF. The CDR3 DNA follows: TGTGCCAGTGGGTCGGGGACCCCTTATGGCTACACCTTC. The V and J genes are TRBV19 and TRBJ1-2, with D maybe TRBD1 (5 bases). Germline CDR1 and CDR2: LNHDA and SQIVND (reference sequence). The CDR3 has 13 amino acids. Trimming cost V 8 bases and J 5 bases, with 15 bases left between them.

This clone was recorded once. This chain uses TRBV6-5 with TRBJ1-6, with 10 positions matching TRBD1. The V gene end was trimmed by 2 bases and the J gene end by 6 bases; junction bases not matched to a gene: 1. There are 15 residues in the CDR3. Germline CDR1 and CDR2: MNHEY and SVGAGI. CDR3 region: CASSYRDRGNSPLHF. The CDR3 DNA follows: TGTGCCAGCAGTTACCGGGACAGGGGTAATTCACCCCTCCACTTT.

The CDR3 DNA sequence: TGTGCCAGCAGTTTATCCGGGAACCCAACTACGAGTCAGCAGTACTTC. Amino acid sequence: CASSLSGNPTTSQQYF. The chain is built from TRBV27 and TRBJ2-7; tentatively, D is TRBD2 (5 bases). Trimming removed 0 bases at V and 8 bases at J, with 20 bases between. The germline gives CDR1 MNHEY, CDR2 SMNVEV (reference sequence). There are 16 residues in the CDR3.

V is TRBV7-3 and J is TRBJ2-7; D perhaps matches TRBD2 (6 bases). This CDR3 region has 15 residues. Germline-derived CDR1 and CDR2 are SGHTA and FQGTGA. Trimming pared 4 bases from V and 0 bases from J, leaving 13 bases between. The CDR3 reads CASSSRDSSSYEQYF. CDR3 nucleotide sequence: TGTGCCAGCAGCTCTCGGGACTCATCCTCCTACGAGCAGTACTTC.

In nucleotides, the CDR3 is TGTGCCAGCAGCCAAGGGAGACGAGGTGGGGCCAACGTCCTGACTTTC. Amino acid sequence: CASSQGRRGGANVLTF. The chain joins TRBV4-2 to TRBJ2-6; D is unclear. The CDR3 loop spans 16 amino acids. V dropped 1 base and J dropped 3 bases, with 10 bases sitting between them. CDR1 and CDR2 (germline): LGHNA, YNFKEQ.

The V gene is TRBV27, the J gene TRBJ1-1; TRBD1 matches at 7 bases. The CDR3 runs 15 residues. V was pared by 7 bases and J by 0 bases, with 8 bases of the junction left unmatched. CDR1 is MNHEY, CDR2 SMNVEV, per germline (reference sequence). The CDR3 DNA follows: TGTGCCAGCAAAAATGCGGACAGGCTGAACACTGAAGCTTTCTTT. Encoded protein: CASKNADRLNTEAFF.

The chain carries TRBV7-9 and TRBJ1-4; D may be TRBD1 (6 bases). The CDR3 contains 17 residues. The V and J ends lost 5 bases and 4 bases respectively, with 20 bases between them. Germline V lookup: CDR1 SEHNR, CDR2 FQNEAQ (reference sequence). CDR3 bases: TGTGCCAGCAGCCCATGGACAGCTCCTACTTTTAATGAAAAACTGTTTTTT. Translated, it gives CASSPWTAPTFNEKLFF.

This sequence joins TRBV6-1 and TRBJ2-7, with D possibly being TRBD1 (5 bases). Germline assignment: CDR1 MNHNS and CDR2 SASEGT. CDR3 size: 15 residues. V lost 2 bases and J 6 bases, leaving 17 bases between the germline ends. CDR3 sequence (DNA): TGTGCCAGCAGTGAACAGTCGGCAGGGAAGGTCGAGCAGTACTTC. Protein sequence: CASSEQSAGKVEQYF.

The chain is built from TRBV18 and TRBJ1-2, with 12 bases that match TRBD1. The germline CDR1 and CDR2 sequences are KGHSH and LQKENI. With 6 bases clipped from V and 8 bases from J, the junction kept 7 bases outside the gene matches. CDR3 size: 14 residues. The CDR3 region is CASSLGQGAEGYTF. As DNA, the CDR3 is TGTGCCAGCTCCCTGGGACAGGGGGCAGAGGGCTACACCTTC.

Here the CDR3 reads CASSGQGYGYTF. The CDR3 nucleotides are TGTGCCAGCTCAGGACAGGGATATGGCTACACCTTC. This chain joins TRBV18 and TRBJ1-2, with 8 bases aligning to TRBD1. The trim removed 5 bases at V and 5 bases at J, leaving 1 base unmatched. The CDR3 totals 12 residues. CDR1 and CDR2 (germline): KGHSH, LQKENI. The variable domain in full, completed from reference TRBV18 and TRBJ1-2, reads NAGVMQNPRHLVRRRGQEARLRCSPMKGHSHVYWYRQLPEEGLKFMVYLQKENIIDESGMPKERFSAEFPKEGPSILRIQQVVRGDSAAYFCASSGQGYGYTFGSGTRLTVV.

CDR3 region: CASTPSRIYGYTF. The CDR3 nucleotides read TGTGCCAGCACTCCCTCCCGGATCTATGGCTACACCTTC. J is TRBJ1-2 and V is TRBV6-5; D unresolved. Trimming pared 7 bases from V and 4 bases from J, leaving 13 bases between. CDR1 is MNHEY, CDR2 SVGAGI, per germline. The CDR3 is made up of 13 amino acids.

The J gene is TRBJ2-7, the V gene TRBV5-1; D remains unclear. This CDR3 has 11 residues. V was clipped by 0 bases and J by 6 bases, with 4 bases between them. Germline CDR1 is SGHRS and CDR2 is YFSETQ. The CDR3 is CASSLDGEQYF. In DNA, the CDR3 is TGCGCCAGCAGCTTGGACGGCGAGCAGTACTTC.

The chain carries TRBV7-8 and TRBJ2-7; D is uncertain. With 3 bases removed from V and 3 bases from J, the gap between germline ends came to 12 bases. The CDR3 extends over 14 amino acids. The germline V gene encodes CDR1 SGHVS and CDR2 FQNEAQ. CDR3 in amino acids: CASSLFRAVYEQYF. Here the CDR3 DNA reads TGTGCCAGCAGCTTGTTCCGGGCCGTCTACGAGCAGTACTTC.

The table lists this clone with a few counts. The same CDR3 also results from other DNA sequences found in this sample. The chain recombines TRBV2 with TRBJ2-7; unclear D gene. This CDR3 has 11 amino acids. Deletions cut 5 bases from V and 3 bases from J, with 5 bases between. From germline, CDR1 is SNHLY and CDR2 FYNNEI. This chain's CDR3 is CASSSYYEQYF. CDR3 nucleotides: TGTGCCAGCAGTTCTTACTACGAGCAGTACTTC.

The chain uses TRBV27 and TRBJ2-4; 7 nucleotides align to TRBD1. V lost 4 bases, J lost 9 bases, and 6 bases stayed unmatched. In germline, CDR1 is MNHEY, CDR2 SMNVEV (reference sequence). The CDR3 has 13 amino acids. The CDR3 region has the DNA TGTGCCAGCAGTTCGGGACAGAGAAGCATTCAGTACTTC. This encodes CASSSGQRSIQYF.

The chain uses TRBV9 and TRBJ2-2; perhaps D is TRBD1 or TRBD2 (5 bases each). Trimming left V 2 bases short and J 4 bases short, with 18 bases between. This CDR3 contains 17 residues. Germline CDR1 SGDLS, CDR2 YYNGEE. The CDR3 DNA reads as TGTGCCAGCAGCGTTGTCCGGGACCCCCGGGGCACCGGGGAGCTGTTTTTT. It yields the protein CASSVVRDPRGTGELFF.

This chain joins TRBV29-1 and TRBJ2-3; 8 bases match TRBD1. CDR1 is SQVTM, CDR2 ANQGSEA, per germline. J was trimmed by 9 bases and V by 8 bases; bases with no gene match: 13. The CDR3 totals 13 residues. The CDR3: CSSLDRVGRTQYF. Here the CDR3 DNA reads TGCAGCTCATTGGACAGGGTCGGAAGGACGCAGTATTTT.

This clone was seen once. The chain uses TRBV14 and TRBJ2-1; TRBD2 aligns across 13 bases. Germline CDR1 and CDR2: SGHDN and FVKESK. The V segment lost 4 bases and the J segment 9 bases; nucleotides outside the gene matches: 9. The CDR3 covers 16 residues. CDR3 residues: CASSLPWTSGGGEQFF. As DNA, the CDR3 is TGTGCCAGCAGCCTTCCCTGGACTAGCGGGGGCGGTGAGCAGTTCTTC.